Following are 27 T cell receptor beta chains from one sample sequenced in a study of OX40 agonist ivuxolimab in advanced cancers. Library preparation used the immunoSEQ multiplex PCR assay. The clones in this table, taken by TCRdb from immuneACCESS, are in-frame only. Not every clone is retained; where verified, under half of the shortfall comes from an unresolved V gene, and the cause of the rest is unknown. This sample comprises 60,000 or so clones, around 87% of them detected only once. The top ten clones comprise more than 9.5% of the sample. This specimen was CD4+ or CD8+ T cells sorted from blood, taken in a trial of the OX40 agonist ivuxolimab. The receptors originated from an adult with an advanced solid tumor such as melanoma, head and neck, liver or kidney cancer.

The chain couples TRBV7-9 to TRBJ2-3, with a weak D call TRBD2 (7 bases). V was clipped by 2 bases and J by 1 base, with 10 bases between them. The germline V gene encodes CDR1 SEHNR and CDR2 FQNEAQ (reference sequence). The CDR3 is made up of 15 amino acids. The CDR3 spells CASSLLGGGTDTQYF. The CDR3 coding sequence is TGTGCCAGCAGCTTATTAGGGGGGGGCACAGATACGCAGTATTTT.

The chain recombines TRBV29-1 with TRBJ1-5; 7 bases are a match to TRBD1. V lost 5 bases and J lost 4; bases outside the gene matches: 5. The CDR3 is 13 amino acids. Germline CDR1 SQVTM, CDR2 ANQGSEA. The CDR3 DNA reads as TGCAGCGTTTCGGGACAGCTTAATCAGCCCCAGCATTTT. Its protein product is CSVSGQLNQPQHF.

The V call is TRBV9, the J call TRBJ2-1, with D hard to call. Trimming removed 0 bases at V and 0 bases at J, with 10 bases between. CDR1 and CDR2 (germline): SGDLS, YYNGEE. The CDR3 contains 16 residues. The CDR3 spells CASSVGLQSSYNEQFF. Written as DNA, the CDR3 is TGTGCCAGCAGCGTAGGCCTACAAAGCTCCTACAATGAGCAGTTCTTC.

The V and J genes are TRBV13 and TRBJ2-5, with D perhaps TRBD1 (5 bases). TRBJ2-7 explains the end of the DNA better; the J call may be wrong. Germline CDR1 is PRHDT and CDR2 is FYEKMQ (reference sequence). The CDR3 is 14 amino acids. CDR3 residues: CASSSPRASYEQYF. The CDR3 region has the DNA TGTGCCAGCAGCTCGCCCAGGGCCTCCTACGAGCAGTACTTC.

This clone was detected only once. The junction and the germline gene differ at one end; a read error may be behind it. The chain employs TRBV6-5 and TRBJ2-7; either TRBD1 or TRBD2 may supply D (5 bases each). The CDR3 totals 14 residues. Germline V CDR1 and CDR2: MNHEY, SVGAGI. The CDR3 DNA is TGTGCCAGCAGTTTCCGGGACGGCCCCTACGAGCAGTGCTTC. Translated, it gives CASSFRDGPYEQCF.

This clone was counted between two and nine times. The DNA for the CDR3 is TGTGCCAGCTCACTAAGCCCTGGACTAGTGGGGGGCCATGAGCAGTTCTTC. Protein sequence: CASSLSPGLVGGHEQFF. This chain connects TRBV18 to TRBJ2-1, with D maybe TRBD2 (7 bases). Germline V gene data show CDR1 as KGHSH and CDR2 as LQKENI. This CDR3 has 17 amino acids. Trimming pared 4 bases from V and 8 bases from J, leaving 24 bases between.

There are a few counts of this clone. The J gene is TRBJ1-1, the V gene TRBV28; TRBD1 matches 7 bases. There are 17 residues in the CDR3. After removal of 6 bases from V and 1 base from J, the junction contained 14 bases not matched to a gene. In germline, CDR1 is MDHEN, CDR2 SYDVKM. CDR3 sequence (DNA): TGTGCCAGCAGCCTATCGTCACAGGGGTTCTGGAACACTGAAGCTTTCTTT. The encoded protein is CASSLSSQGFWNTEAFF.

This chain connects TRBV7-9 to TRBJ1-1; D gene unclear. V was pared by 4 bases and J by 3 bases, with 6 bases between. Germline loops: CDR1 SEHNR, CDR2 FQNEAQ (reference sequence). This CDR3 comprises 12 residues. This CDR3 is CASSSVDTEAFF. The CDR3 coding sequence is TGTGCCAGCAGCTCCGTGGACACTGAAGCTTTCTTT.

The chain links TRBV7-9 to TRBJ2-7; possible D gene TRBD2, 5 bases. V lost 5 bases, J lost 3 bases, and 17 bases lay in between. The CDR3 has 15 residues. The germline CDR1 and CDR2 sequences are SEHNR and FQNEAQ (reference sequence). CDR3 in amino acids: CASSPLFAGNYEQYF. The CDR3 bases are TGTGCCAGCAGCCCCCTCTTTGCGGGCAACTACGAGCAGTACTTC.

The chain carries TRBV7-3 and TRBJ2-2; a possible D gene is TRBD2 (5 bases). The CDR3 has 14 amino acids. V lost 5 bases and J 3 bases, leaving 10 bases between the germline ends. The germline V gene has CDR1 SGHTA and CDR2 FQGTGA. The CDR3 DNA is TGTGCCAGCAGCGAACTAGTCCACACCGGGGAGCTGTTTTTT. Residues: CASSELVHTGELFF.

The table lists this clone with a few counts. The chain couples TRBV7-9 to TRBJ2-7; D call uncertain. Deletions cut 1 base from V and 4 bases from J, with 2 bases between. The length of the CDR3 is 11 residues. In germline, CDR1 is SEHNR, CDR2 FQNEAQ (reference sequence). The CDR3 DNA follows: TGTGCCAGCAGCTTAGAGTACGAGCAGTACTTC. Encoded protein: CASSLEYEQYF.

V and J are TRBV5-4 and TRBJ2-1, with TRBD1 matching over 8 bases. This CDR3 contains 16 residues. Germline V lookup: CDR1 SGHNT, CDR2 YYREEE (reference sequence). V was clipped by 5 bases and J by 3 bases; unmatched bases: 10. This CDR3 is CASRSTGGPFYNEQFF. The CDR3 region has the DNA TGTGCCAGCAGGAGCACAGGGGGACCTTTCTACAATGAGCAGTTCTTC.

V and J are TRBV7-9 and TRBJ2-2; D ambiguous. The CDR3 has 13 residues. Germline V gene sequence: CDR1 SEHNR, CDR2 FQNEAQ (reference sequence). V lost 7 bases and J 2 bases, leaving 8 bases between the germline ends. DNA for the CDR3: TGTGCCAGCATTTTCCCAAACACCGGGGAGCTGTTTTTT. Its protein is CASIFPNTGELFF.

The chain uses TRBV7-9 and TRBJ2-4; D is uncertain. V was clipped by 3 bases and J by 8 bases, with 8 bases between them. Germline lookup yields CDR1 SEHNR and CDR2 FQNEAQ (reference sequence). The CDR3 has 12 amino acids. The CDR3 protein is CASSFIEDIQYF. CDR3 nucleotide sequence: TGTGCCAGCAGCTTCATAGAGGACATTCAGTACTTC.

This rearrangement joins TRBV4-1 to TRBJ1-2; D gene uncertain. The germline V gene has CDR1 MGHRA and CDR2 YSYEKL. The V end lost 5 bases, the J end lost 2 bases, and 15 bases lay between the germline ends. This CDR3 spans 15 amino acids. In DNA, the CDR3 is TGCGCCAGCAGCACCCGGGCCACTGGAAACTATGGCTACACCTTC. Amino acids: CASSTRATGNYGYTF.

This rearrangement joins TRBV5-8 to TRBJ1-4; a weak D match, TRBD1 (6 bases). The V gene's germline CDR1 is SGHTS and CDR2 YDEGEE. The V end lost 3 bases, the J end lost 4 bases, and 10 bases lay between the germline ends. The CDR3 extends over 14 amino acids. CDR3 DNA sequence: TGTGCCAGCAGCTCCACAGGGCGTAATGAAAAACTGTTTTTT. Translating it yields CASSSTGRNEKLFF.

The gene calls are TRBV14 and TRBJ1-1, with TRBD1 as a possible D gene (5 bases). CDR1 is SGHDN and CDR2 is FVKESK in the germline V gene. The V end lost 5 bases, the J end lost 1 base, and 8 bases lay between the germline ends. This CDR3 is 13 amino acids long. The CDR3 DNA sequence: TGTGCCAGCAGCTACGACAGGAACACTGAAGCTTTCTTT. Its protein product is CASSYDRNTEAFF.

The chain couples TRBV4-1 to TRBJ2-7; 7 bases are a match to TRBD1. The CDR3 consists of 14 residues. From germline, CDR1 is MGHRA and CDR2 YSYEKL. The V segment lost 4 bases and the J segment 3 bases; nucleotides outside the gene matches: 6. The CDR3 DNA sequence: TGCGCCAGCAGCCTAGGGACAGAGTACTACGAGCAGTACTTC. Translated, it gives CASSLGTEYYEQYF.

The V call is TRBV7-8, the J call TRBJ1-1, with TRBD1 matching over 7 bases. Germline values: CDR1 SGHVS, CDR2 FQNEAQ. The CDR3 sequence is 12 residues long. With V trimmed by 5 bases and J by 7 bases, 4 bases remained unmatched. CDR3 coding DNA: TGTGCCAGCAGCCCGACAGGGATTGAAGCTTTCTTT. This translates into CASSPTGIEAFF.

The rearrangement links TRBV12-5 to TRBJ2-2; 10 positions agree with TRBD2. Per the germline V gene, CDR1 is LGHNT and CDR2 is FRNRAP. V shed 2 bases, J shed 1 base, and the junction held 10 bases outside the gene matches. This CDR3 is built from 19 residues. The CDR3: CASGLIIPLAGVNTGELFF. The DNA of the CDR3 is TGTGCTAGTGGTTTGATTATTCCCCTAGCGGGGGTGAACACCGGGGAGCTGTTTTTT.

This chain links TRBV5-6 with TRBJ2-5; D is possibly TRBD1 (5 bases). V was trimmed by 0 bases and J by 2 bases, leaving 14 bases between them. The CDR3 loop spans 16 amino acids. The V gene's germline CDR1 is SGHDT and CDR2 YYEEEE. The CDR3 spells CASSLVMWGGQETQYF. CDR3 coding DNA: TGTGCCAGCAGCTTGGTTATGTGGGGCGGACAAGAGACCCAGTACTTC.

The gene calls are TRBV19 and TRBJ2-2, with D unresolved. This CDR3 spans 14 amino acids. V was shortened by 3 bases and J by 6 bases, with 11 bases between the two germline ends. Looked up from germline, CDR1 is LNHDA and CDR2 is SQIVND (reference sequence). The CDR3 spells CASSISGPPGELFF. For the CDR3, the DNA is TGTGCCAGTAGTATCTCAGGCCCCCCCGGGGAGCTGTTTTTT. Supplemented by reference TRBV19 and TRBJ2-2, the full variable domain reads DGGITQSPKYLFRKEGQNVTLSCEQNLNHDAMYWYRQDPGQGLRLIYYSQIVNDFQKGDIAEGYSVSREKKESFPLTVTSAQKNPTAFYLCASSISGPPGELFFGEGSRLTVL.

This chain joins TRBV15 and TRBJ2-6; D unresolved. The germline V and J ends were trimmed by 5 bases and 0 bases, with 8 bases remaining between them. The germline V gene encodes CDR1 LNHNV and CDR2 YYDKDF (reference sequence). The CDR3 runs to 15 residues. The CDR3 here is CATSRPDSGANVLTF. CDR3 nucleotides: TGTGCCACCAGCCGTCCGGACTCTGGGGCCAACGTCCTGACTTTC. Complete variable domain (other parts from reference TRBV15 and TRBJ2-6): DAMVIQNPRYQVTQFGKPVTLSCSQTLNHNVMYWYQQKSSQAPKLLFHYYDKDFNNEADTPDNFQSRRPNTSFCFLDIRSPGLGDTAMYLCATSRPDSGANVLTFGAGSRLTVL.

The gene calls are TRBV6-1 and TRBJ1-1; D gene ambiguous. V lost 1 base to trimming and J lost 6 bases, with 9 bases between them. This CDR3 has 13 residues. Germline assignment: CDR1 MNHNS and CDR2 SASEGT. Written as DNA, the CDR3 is TGTGCCAGCAGTGAAGGAGGATTCCCTGAAGCTTTCTTT. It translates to CASSEGGFPEAFF.

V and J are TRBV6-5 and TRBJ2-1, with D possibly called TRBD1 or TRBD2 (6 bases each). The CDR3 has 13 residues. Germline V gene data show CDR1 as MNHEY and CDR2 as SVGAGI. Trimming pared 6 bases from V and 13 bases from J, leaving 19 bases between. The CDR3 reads CASSDVGGEQQFF. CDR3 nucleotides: TGTGCCAGCAGCGACGTGGGGGGCGAACAACAGTTCTTC.

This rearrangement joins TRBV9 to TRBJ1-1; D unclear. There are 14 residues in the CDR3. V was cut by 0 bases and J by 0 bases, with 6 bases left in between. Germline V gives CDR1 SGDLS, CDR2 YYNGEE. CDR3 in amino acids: CASSVVPVNTEAFF. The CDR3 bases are TGTGCCAGCAGCGTAGTTCCGGTGAACACTGAAGCTTTCTTT.

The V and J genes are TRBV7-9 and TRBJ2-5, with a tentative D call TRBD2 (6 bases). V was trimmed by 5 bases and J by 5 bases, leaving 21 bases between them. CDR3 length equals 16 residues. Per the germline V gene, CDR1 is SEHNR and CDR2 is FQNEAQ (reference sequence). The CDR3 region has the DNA TGTGCCAGCAGCCCGGGACTCCCCGAAATGCGGGAGACCCAGTACTTC. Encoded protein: CASSPGLPEMRETQYF. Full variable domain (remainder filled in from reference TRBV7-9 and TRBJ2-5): DTGVSQNPRHKITKRGQNVTFRCDPISEHNRLYWYRQTLGQGPEFLTYFQNEAQLEKSRLLSDRFSAERPKGSFSTLEIQRTEQGDSAMYLCASSPGLPEMRETQYFGPGTRLLVL.